This T cell receptor (beta chain) was retrieved from a study of CD8 T cells in Susac syndrome (dated by TCRdb to about 2019). Some background on the complete study: The study used repertoire sequencing to test whether antigen drove CD8+ T cell activation and differentiation in Susac syndrome.

Results the study describes overall, beyond this receptor: The TCR sequencing and HLA analysis was acknowledged to have included a relatively small number of individuals.

Trimming removed 4 bases from V and 0 bases from J; the gene matches leave 5 bases unexplained. The cysteine opens and the phenylalanine closes a CDR3 of 16 amino acids. The only DNA kept is the CDR3, 48 bases in frame from the first base. CDR1 SGHNT and CDR2 YYREEE are derived from the germline V gene (reference sequence). In regard to this clonotype: Which antigen it targets is not known. The sample holds no much larger clone one base away, and base qualities are not on file.

High-throughput TCR beta sequencing profiled peripheral blood CD8+ and CD4+ T cells from healthy donors, Susac syndrome patients and multiple sclerosis patients. Healthy donors were age- and sex-matched controls. Bulk CD8+ and CD4+ T cells were purified magnetically by negative isolation, whereas CD8+ TEMRA cells were enriched by FACS. Blood was collected in EDTA tubes and processed within 24 hours, with PBMCs isolated through density gradient centrifugation. PBMCs intended for TCR sequencing were cryopreserved in liquid nitrogen and thawed later in a water bath at 37 degrees C. Purity of sorted or isolated CD4+, CD8+ and CD8+ TEMRA cells was at least 90%. RNA was extracted with the RNeasy kit and 0.5 to 1 ug was reverse transcribed using random hexamers. TCR beta CDR3 regions were amplified with the immunoSEQ multiplex PCR assay covering 54 Vbeta and 13 Jbeta segments. Bias from PCR amplification was corrected by using a synthetic template baseline for primer optimization and for computational correction. Processing in the source paper ran as follows. Reads were annotated to V, D and J genes per IMGT and analyzed with immunoSEQ Analyzer, keeping only productive sequences. Clonality was calculated as one minus the Shannon entropy normalized by log2 of the number of productive unique sequences. For each patient and control, public and private clones were evaluated within the 100 most prevalent clones. Clones were defined as Susac-specific when absent from the healthy and MS cohorts, from approximately 1,100 published viral clones and from other ImmuneACCESS disease sequences. The raw public reads went through TCRdb reprocessing: fastp at Q25, MiXCR clone calling, in-frame beta chains kept. Each entry merges the rows of one CDR3 protein and shows their most common DNA and genes. These V and J calls are TCRdb output, not the study's own analysis. This sample comprises 150,000 to 200,000 distinct CDR3 sequences, approximately 92% of them detected only once. Of the sample, about 0.14% falls within the top ten clones.

The V gene is TRBV5-4 and the J gene is TRBJ2-2; the junction holds 8 bases that match TRBD2. This receptor was identified in a human donor in good health. Sequenced: CD4+ T cells from PBMCs. CDR3 reads: CASSRTAGANTGELFF. The nucleotides are TGTGCCAGCAGCCGTACAGCGGGGGCGAACACCGGGGAGCTGTTTTTT.